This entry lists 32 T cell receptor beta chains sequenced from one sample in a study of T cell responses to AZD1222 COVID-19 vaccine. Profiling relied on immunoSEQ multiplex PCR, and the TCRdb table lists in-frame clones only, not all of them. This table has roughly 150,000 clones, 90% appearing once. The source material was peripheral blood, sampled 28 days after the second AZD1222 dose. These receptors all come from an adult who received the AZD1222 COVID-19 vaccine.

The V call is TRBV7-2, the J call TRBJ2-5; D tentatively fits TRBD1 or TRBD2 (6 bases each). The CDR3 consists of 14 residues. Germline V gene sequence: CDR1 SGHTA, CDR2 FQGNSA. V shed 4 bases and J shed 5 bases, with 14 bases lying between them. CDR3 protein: CASSSRRGRETQYF. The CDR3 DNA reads TGTGCCAGCAGCTCGCGTCGGGGGCGGGAGACCCAGTACTTC.

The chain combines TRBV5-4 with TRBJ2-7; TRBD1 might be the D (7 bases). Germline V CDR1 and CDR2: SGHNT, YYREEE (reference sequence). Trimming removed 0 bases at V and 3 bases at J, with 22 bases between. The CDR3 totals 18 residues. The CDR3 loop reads CASSLGRGLKGYLYEQYF. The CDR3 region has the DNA TGTGCCAGCAGCTTGGGGAGGGGGCTAAAAGGGTACCTCTACGAGCAGTACTTC.

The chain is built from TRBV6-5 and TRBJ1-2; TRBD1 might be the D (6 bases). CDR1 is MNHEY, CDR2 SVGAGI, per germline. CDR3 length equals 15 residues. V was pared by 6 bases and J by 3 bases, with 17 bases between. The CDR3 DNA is TGTGCCAGCAGACCAGACAGGCAAATTCACTATGGCTACACCTTC. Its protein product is CASRPDRQIHYGYTF.

The CDR3 reads CASSLSPGLLSLAGELFF. DNA of the CDR3: TGCGCCAGCAGCTTGTCTCCGGGACTACTATCGCTCGCCGGGGAGCTGTTTTTT. The rearrangement uses TRBV5-1 and TRBJ2-2, with 7 bases lining up with TRBD2. Trimming at V came to 1 base and at J to 6 bases, leaving 15 bases not matched to a gene. The CDR3 consists of 18 residues. Germline loops: CDR1 SGHRS, CDR2 YFSETQ. The full variable domain, rest sourced from reference TRBV5-1 and TRBJ2-2, is KAGVTQTPRYLIKTRGQQVTLSCSPISGHRSVSWYQQTPGQGLQFLFEYFSETQRNKGNFPGRFSGRQFSNSRSEMNVSTLELGDSALYLCASSLSPGLLSLAGELFFGEGSRLTVL.

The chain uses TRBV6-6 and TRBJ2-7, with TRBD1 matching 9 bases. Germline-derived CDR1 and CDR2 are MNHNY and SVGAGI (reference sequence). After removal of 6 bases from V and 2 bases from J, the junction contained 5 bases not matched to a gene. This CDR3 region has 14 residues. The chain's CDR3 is CASRRTGATYEQYF. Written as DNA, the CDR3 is TGTGCCAGCAGGAGGACAGGGGCTACCTACGAGCAGTACTTC.

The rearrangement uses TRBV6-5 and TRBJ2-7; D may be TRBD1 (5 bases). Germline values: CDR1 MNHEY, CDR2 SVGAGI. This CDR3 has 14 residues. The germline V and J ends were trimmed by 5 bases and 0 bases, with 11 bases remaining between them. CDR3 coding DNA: TGTGCCAGCAGTCGCGACAGAAACTCCTACGAGCAGTACTTC. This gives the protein CASSRDRNSYEQYF.

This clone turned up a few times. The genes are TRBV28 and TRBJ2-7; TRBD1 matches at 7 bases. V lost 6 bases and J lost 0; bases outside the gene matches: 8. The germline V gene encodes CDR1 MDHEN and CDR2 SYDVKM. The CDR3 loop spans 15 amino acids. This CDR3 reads CASRDYRGGSYEQYF. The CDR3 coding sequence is TGTGCCAGCAGGGATTACAGGGGCGGCTCCTACGAGCAGTACTTC.

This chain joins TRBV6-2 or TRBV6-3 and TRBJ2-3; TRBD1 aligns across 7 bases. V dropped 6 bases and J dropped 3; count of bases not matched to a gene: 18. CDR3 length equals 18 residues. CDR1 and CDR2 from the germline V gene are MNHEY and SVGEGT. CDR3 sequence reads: CASSPRGFIQGSTDTQYF. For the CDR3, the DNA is TGTGCCAGCAGCCCCAGAGGGTTTATACAGGGGAGTACAGATACGCAGTATTTT.

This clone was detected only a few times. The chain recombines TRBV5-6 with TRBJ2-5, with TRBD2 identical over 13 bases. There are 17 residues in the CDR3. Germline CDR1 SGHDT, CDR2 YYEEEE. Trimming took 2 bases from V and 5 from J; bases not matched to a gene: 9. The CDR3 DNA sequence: TGTGCCAGCAGCTTAAGGACTAGCGGGAGATCAGGGGAGACCCAGTACTTC. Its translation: CASSLRTSGRSGETQYF.

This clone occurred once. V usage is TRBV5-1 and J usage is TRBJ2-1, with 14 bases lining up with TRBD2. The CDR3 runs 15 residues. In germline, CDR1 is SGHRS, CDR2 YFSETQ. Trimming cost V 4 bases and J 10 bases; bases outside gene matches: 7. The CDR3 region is CASSPPGLAGGEQFF. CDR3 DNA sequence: TGCGCCAGCAGCCCCCCCGGACTAGCGGGAGGAGAGCAGTTCTTC.

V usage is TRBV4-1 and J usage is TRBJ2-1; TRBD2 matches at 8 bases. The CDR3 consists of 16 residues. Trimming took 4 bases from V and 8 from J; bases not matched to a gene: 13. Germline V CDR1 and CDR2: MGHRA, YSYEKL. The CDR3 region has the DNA TGCGCCAGCAGCCCCTTACCGGGGGGCGGGGGGTATGAGCAGTTCTTC. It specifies CASSPLPGGGGYEQFF.

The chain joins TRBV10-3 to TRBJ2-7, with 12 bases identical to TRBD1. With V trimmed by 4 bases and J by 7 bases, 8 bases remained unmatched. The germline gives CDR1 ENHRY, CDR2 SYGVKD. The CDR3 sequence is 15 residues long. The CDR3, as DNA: TGTGCCATCAGTGCGGCGGGACAGGGGGCTAGGGAGCAGTACTTC. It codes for CAISAAGQGAREQYF.

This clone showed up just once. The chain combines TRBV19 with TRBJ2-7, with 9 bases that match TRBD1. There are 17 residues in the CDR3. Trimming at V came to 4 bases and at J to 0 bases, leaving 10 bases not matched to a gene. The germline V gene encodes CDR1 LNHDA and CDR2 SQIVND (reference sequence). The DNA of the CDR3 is TGTGCCAGTAGTAAGGACAGGGGAGGACTAGTCTCCTACGAGCAGTACTTC. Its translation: CASSKDRGGLVSYEQYF.

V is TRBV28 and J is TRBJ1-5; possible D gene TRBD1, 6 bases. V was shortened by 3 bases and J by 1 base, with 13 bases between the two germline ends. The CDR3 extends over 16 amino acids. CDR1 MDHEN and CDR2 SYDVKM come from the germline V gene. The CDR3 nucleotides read TGTGCCAGCAGTTTTAGGACAGCCGCCAGCAATCAGCCCCAGCATTTT. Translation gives CASSFRTAASNQPQHF.

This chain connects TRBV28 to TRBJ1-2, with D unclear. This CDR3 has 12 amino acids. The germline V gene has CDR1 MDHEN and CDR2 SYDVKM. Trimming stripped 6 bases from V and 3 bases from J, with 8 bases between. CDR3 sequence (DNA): TGTGCCAGCAGCCGCGATTACTATGGCTACACCTTC. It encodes CASSRDYYGYTF.

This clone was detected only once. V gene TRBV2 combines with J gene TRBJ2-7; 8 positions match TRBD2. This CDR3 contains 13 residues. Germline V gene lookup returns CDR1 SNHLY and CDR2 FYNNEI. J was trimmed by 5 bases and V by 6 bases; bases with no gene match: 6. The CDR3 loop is CASRTTSVNEQYF. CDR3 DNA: TGTGCCAGCAGAACGACTAGCGTCAACGAGCAGTACTTC. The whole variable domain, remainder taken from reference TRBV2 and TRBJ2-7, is EPEVTQTPSHQVTQMGQEVILRCVPISNHLYFYWYRQILGQKVEFLVSFYNNEISEKSEIFDDQFSVERPDGSNFTLKIRSTKLEDSAMYFCASRTTSVNEQYFGPGTRLTVT.

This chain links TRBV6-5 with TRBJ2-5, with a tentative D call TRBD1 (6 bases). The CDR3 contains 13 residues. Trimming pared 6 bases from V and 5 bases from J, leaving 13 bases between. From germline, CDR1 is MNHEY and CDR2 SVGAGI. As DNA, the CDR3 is TGTGCCAGCAGCCAACGACAGGTCGAGACCCAGTACTTC. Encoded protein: CASSQRQVETQYF.

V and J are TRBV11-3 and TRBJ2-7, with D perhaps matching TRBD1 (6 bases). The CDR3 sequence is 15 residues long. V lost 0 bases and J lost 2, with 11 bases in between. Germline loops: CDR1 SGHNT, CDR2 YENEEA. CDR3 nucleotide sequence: TGTGCCAGCAGCTTAGAGGGGGCCGGGCCCTACGAGCAGTACTTC. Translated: CASSLEGAGPYEQYF.

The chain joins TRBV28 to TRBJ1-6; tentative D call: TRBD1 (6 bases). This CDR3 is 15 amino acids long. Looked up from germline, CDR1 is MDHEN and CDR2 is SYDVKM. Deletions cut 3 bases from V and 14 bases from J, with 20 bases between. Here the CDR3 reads CASSLQGPHGAALHF. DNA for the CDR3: TGTGCCAGCAGTTTGCAGGGGCCCCATGGGGCCGCCCTCCACTTT.

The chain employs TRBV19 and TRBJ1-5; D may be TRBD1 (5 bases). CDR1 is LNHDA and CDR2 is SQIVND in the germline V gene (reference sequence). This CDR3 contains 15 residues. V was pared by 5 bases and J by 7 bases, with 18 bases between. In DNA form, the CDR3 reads TGTGCCAGTAGTGGACGGACACGGACACTCCAGCCCCAGCATTTT. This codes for CASSGRTRTLQPQHF. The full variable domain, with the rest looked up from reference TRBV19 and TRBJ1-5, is DGGITQSPKYLFRKEGQNVTLSCEQNLNHDAMYWYRQDPGQGLRLIYYSQIVNDFQKGDIAEGYSVSREKKESFPLTVTSAQKNPTAFYLCASSGRTRTLQPQHFGDGTRLSIL.

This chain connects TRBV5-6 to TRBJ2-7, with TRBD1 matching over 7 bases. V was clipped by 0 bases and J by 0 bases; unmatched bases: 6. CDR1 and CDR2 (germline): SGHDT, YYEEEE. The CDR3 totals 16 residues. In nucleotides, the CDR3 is TGTGCCAGCAGCTTGGATGGACAGGCCTACTCCTACGAGCAGTACTTC. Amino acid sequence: CASSLDGQAYSYEQYF. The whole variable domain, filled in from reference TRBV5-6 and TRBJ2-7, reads DAGVTQSPTHLIKTRGQQVTLRCSPKSGHDTVSWYQQALGQGPQFIFQYYEEEERQRGNFPDRFSGHQFPNYSSELNVNALLLGDSALYLCASSLDGQAYSYEQYFGPGTRLTVT.

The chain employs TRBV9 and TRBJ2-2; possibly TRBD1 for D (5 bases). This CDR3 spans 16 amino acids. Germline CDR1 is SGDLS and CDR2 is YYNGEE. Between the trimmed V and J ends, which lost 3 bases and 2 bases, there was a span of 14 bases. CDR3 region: CASSGRQGVNTGELFF. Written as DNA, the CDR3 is TGTGCCAGCAGCGGAAGGCAGGGCGTAAACACCGGGGAGCTGTTTTTT.

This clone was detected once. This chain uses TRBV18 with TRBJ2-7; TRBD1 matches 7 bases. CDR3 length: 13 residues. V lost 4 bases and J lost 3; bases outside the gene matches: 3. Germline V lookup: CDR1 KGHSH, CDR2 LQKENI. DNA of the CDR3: TGTGCCAGCTCACACACAGGGGACTACGAGCAGTACTTC. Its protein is CASSHTGDYEQYF.

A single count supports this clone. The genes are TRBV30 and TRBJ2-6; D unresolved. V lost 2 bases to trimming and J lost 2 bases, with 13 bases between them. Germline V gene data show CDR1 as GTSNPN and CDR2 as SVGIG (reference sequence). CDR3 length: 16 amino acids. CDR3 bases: TGTGCCTGGAGTAAGAAGGGTTCGGCTGGGGCCAACGTCCTGACTTTC. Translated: CAWSKKGSAGANVLTF.

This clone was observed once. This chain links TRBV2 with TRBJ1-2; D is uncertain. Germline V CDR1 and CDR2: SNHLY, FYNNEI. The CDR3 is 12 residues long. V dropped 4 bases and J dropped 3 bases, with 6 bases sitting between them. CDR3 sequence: CASSAHYYGYTF. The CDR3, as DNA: TGTGCCAGCAGTGCCCACTACTATGGCTACACCTTC. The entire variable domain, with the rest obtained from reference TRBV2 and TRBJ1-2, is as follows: EPEVTQTPSHQVTQMGQEVILRCVPISNHLYFYWYRQILGQKVEFLVSFYNNEISEKSEIFDDQFSVERPDGSNFTLKIRSTKLEDSAMYFCASSAHYYGYTFGSGTRLTVV.

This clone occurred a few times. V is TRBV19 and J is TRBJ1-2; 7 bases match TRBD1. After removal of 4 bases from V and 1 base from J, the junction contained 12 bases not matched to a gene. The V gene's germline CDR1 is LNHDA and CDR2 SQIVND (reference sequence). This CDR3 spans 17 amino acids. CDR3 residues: CASSTLWGDSLNYGYTF. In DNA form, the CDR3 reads TGTGCCAGTAGTACCCTGTGGGGGGACAGCCTTAACTATGGCTACACCTTC.

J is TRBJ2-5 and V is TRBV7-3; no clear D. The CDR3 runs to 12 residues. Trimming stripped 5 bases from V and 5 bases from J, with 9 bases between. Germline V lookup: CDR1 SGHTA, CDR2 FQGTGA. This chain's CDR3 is CASSPGRETQYF. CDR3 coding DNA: TGTGCCAGCAGCCCTGGACGGGAGACCCAGTACTTC.

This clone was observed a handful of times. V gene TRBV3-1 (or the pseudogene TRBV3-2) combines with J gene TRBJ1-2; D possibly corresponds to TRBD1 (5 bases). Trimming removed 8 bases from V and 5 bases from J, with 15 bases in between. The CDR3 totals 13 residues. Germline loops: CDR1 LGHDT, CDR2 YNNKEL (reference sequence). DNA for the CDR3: TGTGCCAGCGGAGTGGAAAAGGGGTATGGCTACACCTTC. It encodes CASGVEKGYGYTF.

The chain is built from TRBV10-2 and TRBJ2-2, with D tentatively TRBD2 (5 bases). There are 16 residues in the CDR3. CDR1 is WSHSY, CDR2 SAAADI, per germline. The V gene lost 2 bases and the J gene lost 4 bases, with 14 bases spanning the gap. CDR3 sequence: CASSEPNGVGTGELFF. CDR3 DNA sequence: TGCGCCAGCAGTGAGCCTAACGGGGTGGGCACCGGGGAGCTGTTTTTT.

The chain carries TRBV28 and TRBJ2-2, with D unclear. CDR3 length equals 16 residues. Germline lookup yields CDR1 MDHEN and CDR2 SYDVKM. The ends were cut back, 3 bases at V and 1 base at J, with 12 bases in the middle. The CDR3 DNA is TGTGCCAGCAGTTTCGGGCAGAACAAGAACACCGGGGAGCTGTTTTTT. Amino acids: CASSFGQNKNTGELFF.

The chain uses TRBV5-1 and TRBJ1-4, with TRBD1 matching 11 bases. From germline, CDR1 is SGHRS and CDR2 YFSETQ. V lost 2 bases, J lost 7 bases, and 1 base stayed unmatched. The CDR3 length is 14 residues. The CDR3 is CASSLGQGAEKLFF. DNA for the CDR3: TGCGCCAGCAGCTTAGGACAGGGGGCTGAAAAACTGTTTTTT.

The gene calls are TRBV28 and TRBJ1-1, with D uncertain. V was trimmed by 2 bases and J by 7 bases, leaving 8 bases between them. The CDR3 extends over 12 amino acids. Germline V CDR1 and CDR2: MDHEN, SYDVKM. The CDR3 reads CASSLITDEAFF. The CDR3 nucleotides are TGTGCCAGCAGTTTAATAACAGATGAAGCTTTCTTT.